Following are 20 T cell receptor beta chains from one sample sequenced in a study of T cells in Graves' hyperthyroidism and ophthalmopathy (dated by TCRdb to about 2019). The library was built by means of multiplex PCR. These reads were obtained on an Illumina HiSeq 2000. The TCR beta CDR3 regions were amplified from the RNA transcripts. A first-round RT-PCR of the TCR CDR3 used the HTBI primer set with the Qiagen OneStep RT-PCR kit. TCRdb reprocessing: public reads trimmed at Q25 with fastp, clones called with MiXCR, in-frame beta chains kept. All rows with the same CDR3 protein become a single entry with the most common DNA and genes. This sample holds about 840,000 distinct CDR3 sequences; approximately 40% were observed only once. The ten largest clones take up about 8.9% of the sample. Sequencing was done on a sample of blood. Receptors were obtained from a man aged 18 to 29 with Graves' hyperthyroidism.

To note about this clonotype: This is likely a read error, given that the CDR3 carries no conserved phenylalanine or tryptophan at its end. Because the CDR3's place on the DNA is in doubt, the DNA is left out and the CDR3 is given as listed by TCRdb. This chain links TRBV6-5 with TRBJ2-7. The CDR3 is 9 residues long, counting both termini. Germline CDR1 is MNHEY and CDR2 is SVGAGI. The CDR3 protein is CASSHPLYL.

This clonotype was detected many times. V and J are TRBV29-1 and TRBJ2-7; TRBD1 might be the D (5 bases). The CDR3 contains 12 residues. The V and J ends lost 1 base and 3 bases respectively, with 7 bases between them. Germline V CDR1 and CDR2: SQVTM, ANQGSEA. For the CDR3, the DNA is TGCAGCGTTGAAGCAGGGCTCTACGAGCAGTACTTC. It specifies CSVEAGLYEQYF.

This clonotype was recorded at least ten times. The V and J genes are TRBV19 and TRBJ1-2; D may be TRBD1 (5 bases). Trimming took off 5 bases at V and 6 bases at J, with 16 bases between the two ends. CDR1 is LNHDA, CDR2 SQIVND, per germline (reference sequence). The CDR3 consists of 14 residues. CDR3 nucleotide sequence: TGTGCCAGTAGTTCGGCGGGGCCCGTCCATGGCTACACCTTC. It yields the protein CASSSAGPVHGYTF.

V is TRBV2 and J is TRBJ2-5; no firm D call. Germline CDR1 reads SNHLY; CDR2 reads FYNNEI. The CDR3 totals 13 residues. V lost 3 bases to trimming and J lost 5 bases, with 10 bases between them. CDR3 in amino acids: CASSDILRETQYF. The CDR3, as DNA: TGTGCCAGCAGTGACATCTTGCGGGAGACCCAGTACTTC.

This clonotype was counted between two and nine times. V and J are TRBV13 and TRBJ2-7, with D uncertain. Germline V gives CDR1 PRHDT, CDR2 FYEKMQ (reference sequence). This CDR3 is 14 amino acids long. The germline V and J ends were trimmed by 1 base and 0 bases, with 7 bases remaining between them. The CDR3 region is CASSLEQTSYEQYF. As DNA, the CDR3 is TGTGCCAGCAGCTTAGAGCAGACCTCCTACGAGCAGTACTTC.

The V call is TRBV6-6, the J call TRBJ2-5; no definite D call. From germline, CDR1 is MNHNY and CDR2 SVGAGI (reference sequence). This CDR3 has 14 amino acids. Trimming cost V 5 bases and J 4 bases, with 14 bases left between them. This CDR3 is CASSPTVPPETQYF. CDR3 sequence (DNA): TGTGCCAGCAGTCCGACGGTGCCGCCAGAGACCCAGTACTTC.

V gene TRBV11-2 combines with J gene TRBJ2-2; D remains unclear. The V end lost 5 bases, the J end lost 1 base, and 20 bases lay between the germline ends. The germline V gene encodes CDR1 SGHAT and CDR2 FQNNGV. The CDR3 extends over 18 amino acids. CDR3 in DNA: TGTGCCAGCAGCCCCATAGCTAGGCTACCCAGGAACACCGGGGAGCTGTTTTTT. Translating gives CASSPIARLPRNTGELFF.

There are many counts of this clonotype. This chain connects TRBV15 to TRBJ2-7; D not resolved. The CDR3 is 14 amino acids. Germline loops: CDR1 LNHNV, CDR2 YYDKDF (reference sequence). Trimming stripped 3 bases from V and 2 bases from J, with 11 bases between. For the CDR3, the DNA is TGTGCCACCAGCAGCGCGGTCAAAACCTACGAGCAGTACTTC. Its protein product is CATSSAVKTYEQYF.

This sequence joins TRBV2 and TRBJ1-6; D gene unclear. The V end was cut by 8 bases, the J end by 7 bases, with 15 bases between. The V gene's germline CDR1 is SNHLY and CDR2 FYNNEI. The CDR3 is made up of 14 amino acids. CDR3 in amino acids: CASPYEGLNSPLHF. The CDR3 DNA reads as TGTGCCAGCCCCTACGAGGGCCTCAATTCACCCCTCCACTTT.

The rearrangement links TRBV15 to TRBJ2-3; a weak D match, TRBD2 (6 bases). Germline lookup yields CDR1 LNHNV and CDR2 YYDKDF (reference sequence). V shed 3 bases and J shed 6 bases, with 19 bases lying between them. The CDR3 is 16 residues long. This CDR3 reads CATSSFSSGRADTQYF. CDR3 nucleotide sequence: TGTGCCACCAGCAGCTTCTCCAGCGGGCGGGCGGATACGCAGTATTTT.

Turning to this clonotype: It may be a read error: a sequence one base away is much more abundant. CDR3 sequence: CSGEIGLNTEAFF. CDR3 nucleotides: TGCAGCGGTGAAATAGGGCTGAACACTGAAGCTTTCTTT. The J gene is TRBJ1-1, the V gene TRBV29-1; D is unresolved. The CDR3 loop spans 13 amino acids. CDR1 is SQVTM and CDR2 is ANQGSEA in the germline V gene.

In its sample, this clonotype was seen a few times. The chain employs TRBV20-1 and TRBJ1-5; tentative D call: TRBD1 (5 bases). Trimming shortened V by 2 bases and J by 0 bases, and 14 bases separated the two germline ends. Germline values: CDR1 DFQATT, CDR2 SNEGSKA (reference sequence). This CDR3 region has 16 residues. CDR3 sequence (DNA): TGCAGTGCTAGACCGATACAGGATTATAGCAATCAGCCCCAGCATTTT. Protein sequence: CSARPIQDYSNQPQHF.

This clonotype was observed at least ten times. The chain uses TRBV7-9 and TRBJ2-7; D not resolved. Germline loops: CDR1 SEHNR, CDR2 FQNEAQ (reference sequence). The CDR3 spans 10 residues. V was cut by 5 bases and J by 5 bases, with 4 bases left in between. In DNA form, the CDR3 reads TGTGCCAGCAGCCCTAACGAGCAGTACTTC. Translated, it gives CASSPNEQYF.

This clonotype was found once. This sequence joins TRBV5-4 and TRBJ2-5, with D perhaps matching TRBD1 or TRBD2 (5 bases each). The CDR3 loop spans 15 amino acids. Germline V lookup: CDR1 SGHNT, CDR2 YYREEE (reference sequence). Trimming removed 4 bases from V and 5 bases from J, with 18 bases in between. CDR3 residues: CASSQGETREETQYF. The CDR3 DNA reads as TGTGCCAGCAGCCAAGGGGAGACCAGGGAGGAGACCCAGTACTTC.

This clonotype was counted many times. The chain joins TRBV15 to TRBJ2-5; 13 bases line up with TRBD2. The CDR3 totals 17 residues. V was pared by 3 bases and J by 2 bases, with 6 bases of the junction left unmatched. Germline V lookup: CDR1 LNHNV, CDR2 YYDKDF (reference sequence). CDR3: CATSRVGTSGVQETQYF. The DNA for the CDR3 is TGTGCCACCAGCAGGGTTGGGACTAGCGGGGTACAAGAGACCCAGTACTTC.

The chain is built from TRBV20-1 and TRBJ2-7, with 9 bases that match TRBD1. The germline gives CDR1 DFQATT, CDR2 SNEGSKA (reference sequence). With V trimmed by 2 bases and J by 3 bases, 5 bases remained unmatched. The CDR3 totals 14 residues. Here the CDR3 reads CSARTGTGIYEQYF. The CDR3 DNA sequence: TGCAGTGCTAGAACCGGGACAGGGATCTACGAGCAGTACTTC.

The V gene is TRBV20-1, the J gene TRBJ1-5; 7 nucleotides align to TRBD1. This CDR3 contains 15 residues. Germline V gene data show CDR1 as DFQATT and CDR2 as SNEGSKA (reference sequence). With V trimmed by 0 bases and J by 7 bases, 9 bases remained unmatched. This CDR3 is CSARDHTGAGQPQHF. The CDR3 coding sequence is TGCAGTGCTAGAGATCATACAGGGGCCGGGCAGCCCCAGCATTTT.

The chain uses TRBV29-1 and TRBJ2-2; 8 nucleotides match TRBD2. CDR1 is SQVTM and CDR2 is ANQGSEA in the germline V gene. J gave up 0 bases and V 1 base, and 1 base lay outside the gene matches. This CDR3 has 15 residues. This CDR3 reads CSVEGRGANTGELFF. In DNA, the CDR3 is TGCAGCGTTGAAGGGCGGGGGGCGAACACCGGGGAGCTGTTTTTT.

This clonotype was recorded only once. The chain has TRBV5-6 and TRBJ2-7, with TRBD2 identical over 11 bases. V lost 5 bases, J lost 3 bases, and 7 bases stayed unmatched. CDR3 length equals 15 residues. Germline V gives CDR1 SGHDT, CDR2 YYEEEE. CDR3 DNA: TGTGCCAGCAGTTTGCCCGGGACTAGCGGCTACGAGCAGTACTTC. It is translated as CASSLPGTSGYEQYF.

The chain links TRBV7-9 to TRBJ1-6; D call uncertain. There are 16 residues in the CDR3. Trimming left V 3 bases short and J 9 bases short, with 18 bases between. The V gene's germline CDR1 is SEHNR and CDR2 FQNEAQ (reference sequence). As DNA, the CDR3 is TGTGCCAGCAGCTTGGCCTACTCCTACCGCGGTTCACCCCTCCACTTT. This codes for CASSLAYSYRGSPLHF.